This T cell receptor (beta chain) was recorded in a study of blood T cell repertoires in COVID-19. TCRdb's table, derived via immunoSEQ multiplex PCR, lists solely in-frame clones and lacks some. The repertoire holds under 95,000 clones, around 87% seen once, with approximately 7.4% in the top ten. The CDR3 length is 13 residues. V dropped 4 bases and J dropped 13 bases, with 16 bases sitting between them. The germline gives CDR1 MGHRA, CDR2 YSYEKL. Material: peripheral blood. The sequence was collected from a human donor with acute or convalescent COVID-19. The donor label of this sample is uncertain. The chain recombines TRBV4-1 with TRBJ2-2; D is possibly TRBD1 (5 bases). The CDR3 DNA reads TGCGCCAGCAGCCGGGGCCTATCCGATAGGCTGTTTTTT. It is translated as CASSRGLSDRLFF.